The next 20 T cell receptor beta chains were all read from a single sample in a study of blood T cell repertoires in COVID-19. TCRdb's table, derived via immunoSEQ multiplex PCR, lists solely in-frame clones and lacks some. The sample carries some 170,000 clones, about 88% recorded once. Sample: PBMCs or T cells enriched from blood (not recorded which). The receptors come from a human donor with acute COVID-19. The donor label of this sample is uncertain.

V usage is TRBV6-2 or TRBV6-3 and J usage is TRBJ2-7; 7 bases are a match to TRBD1. This CDR3 has 15 amino acids. CDR1 MNHEY and CDR2 SVGEGT come from the germline V gene. J was trimmed by 2 bases and V by 3 bases; bases with no gene match: 7. In DNA, the CDR3 is TGTGCCAGCAGTTATCGTGCAGGGGGTGCCTACGAGCAGTACTTC. Residues: CASSYRAGGAYEQYF.

The rearrangement links TRBV18 to TRBJ2-1; 11 nucleotides agree with TRBD2. CDR3 length equals 15 residues. The germline CDR1 and CDR2 sequences are KGHSH and LQKENI. V shed 4 bases, J shed 10 bases, and the junction held 9 bases outside the gene matches. The CDR3 is CASSQTSGASEEQFF. For the CDR3, the DNA is TGTGCCAGCTCACAGACTAGCGGGGCCTCTGAAGAGCAGTTCTTC.

The genes are TRBV5-6 and TRBJ2-1, with D uncertain. Germline V CDR1 and CDR2: SGHDT, YYEEEE. This CDR3 is built from 14 residues. V gave up 3 bases and J gave up 2 bases, with 9 bases separating them. Here the CDR3 reads CASSWLRAYNEQFF. CDR3 DNA: TGTGCCAGCAGCTGGTTACGGGCCTACAATGAGCAGTTCTTC.

This chain uses TRBV5-4 with TRBJ1-5; 10 positions match TRBD1. CDR1 and CDR2 from the germline V gene are SGHNT and YYREEE (reference sequence). This CDR3 has 15 residues. The V segment lost 5 bases and the J segment 6 bases; nucleotides outside the gene matches: 8. The CDR3 DNA follows: TGTGCCAGCAGTTCCGGGACAGGGGTAGGTCAGCCCCAGCATTTT. Its translation: CASSSGTGVGQPQHF.

The rearrangement links TRBV7-2 to TRBJ2-3, with TRBD2 as a possible D gene (6 bases). Germline CDR1 is SGHTA and CDR2 is FQGNSA. This CDR3 is 16 amino acids long. The V end lost 4 bases, the J end lost 5 bases, and 19 bases lay between the germline ends. This CDR3 reads CASSSPTSPLRDTQYF. CDR3 bases: TGTGCCAGCAGCTCCCCGACTAGTCCTTTAAGAGATACGCAGTATTTT.

J is TRBJ2-2 and V is TRBV9, with 10 positions matching TRBD2. The V and J ends lost 0 bases and 7 bases, in that order; junction bases with no gene match: 3. Germline CDR1 is SGDLS and CDR2 is YYNGEE. CDR3 length: 15 residues. CDR3 sequence (DNA): TGTGCCAGCAGCGTAGCTTCTAGCGGGGGCGGGGAGCTGTTTTTT. Protein sequence: CASSVASSGGGELFF.

This clone occurred a few times. V is TRBV7-9 and J is TRBJ1-1; TRBD1 matches 7 bases. CDR3 length: 14 amino acids. The V segment lost 4 bases and the J segment 4 bases; nucleotides outside the gene matches: 6. Per the germline V gene, CDR1 is SEHNR and CDR2 is FQNEAQ (reference sequence). The CDR3 bases are TGTGCCAGCAGCTCCTCTCAGGGGGGCACTGAAGCTTTCTTT. Amino acids: CASSSSQGGTEAFF.

The chain is built from TRBV4-1 and TRBJ2-5, with TRBD2 matching over 7 bases. The junction had 5 bases not matched to a gene; V was cut back by 3 bases and J by 4 bases. There are 14 residues in the CDR3. Germline CDR1 MGHRA, CDR2 YSYEKL. CDR3 region: CASSHGGGRETQYF. The CDR3 DNA reads TGCGCCAGCAGCCATGGCGGGGGTAGAGAGACCCAGTACTTC.

The chain uses TRBV4-1 and TRBJ2-3, with D perhaps matching TRBD2 (5 bases). Germline V gene data show CDR1 as MGHRA and CDR2 as YSYEKL. The V and J ends lost 4 bases and 4 bases respectively, with 15 bases between them. This CDR3 has 15 amino acids. The CDR3 region has the DNA TGCGCCAGCAGCCTCCCGGGCCCCGGGGCAGATACGCAGTATTTT. Protein sequence: CASSLPGPGADTQYF.

DNA for the CDR3: TGTGCCACCAGCACCTCCATAGAGGCCGGGGAGCTGTTTTTT. Translating gives CATSTSIEAGELFF. The gene calls are TRBV15 and TRBJ2-2; no firm D call. Germline V gene lookup returns CDR1 LNHNV and CDR2 YYDKDF (reference sequence). The CDR3 totals 14 residues. V was cut by 4 bases and J by 6 bases, with 12 bases left in between.

The rearrangement joins TRBV2 to TRBJ2-7; a weak D match, TRBD1 (5 bases). The germline V and J ends were trimmed by 2 bases and 6 bases, with 5 bases remaining between them. This CDR3 is 11 amino acids long. Germline V gene data show CDR1 as SNHLY and CDR2 as FYNNEI. CDR3 bases: TGTGCCAGCAGTGAAAGGGGCGAGCAGTACTTC. This encodes CASSERGEQYF.

The gene calls are TRBV7-9 and TRBJ2-7; the D gene is possibly TRBD1 (6 bases). CDR3 length: 17 residues. The germline CDR1 and CDR2 sequences are SEHNR and FQNEAQ (reference sequence). V lost 2 bases and J lost 5, with 22 bases in between. This CDR3 reads CASSLTSGQGITHEQYF. The CDR3, as DNA: TGTGCCAGCAGCTTAACATCGGGGCAGGGGATAACCCACGAGCAGTACTTC.

This sequence joins TRBV28 and TRBJ1-4, with D hard to call. The germline V gene encodes CDR1 MDHEN and CDR2 SYDVKM. This CDR3 is 14 amino acids long. V dropped 3 bases and J dropped 2 bases, with 7 bases sitting between them. CDR3 sequence (DNA): TGTGCCAGCAGTTTGTTATTTACTAATGAAAAACTGTTTTTT. Protein: CASSLLFTNEKLFF.

V is TRBV2 and J is TRBJ2-7; 8 nucleotides line up with TRBD1. The CDR3 runs to 13 residues. Germline trimming cut 5 bases from V and 3 bases from J; bases unmatched to any gene: 3. Germline assignment: CDR1 SNHLY and CDR2 FYNNEI. As DNA, the CDR3 is TGTGCCAGCAGTCGGACAGGGTTCTACGAGCAGTACTTC. Translation gives CASSRTGFYEQYF.

The V call is TRBV6-6, the J call TRBJ2-1; 9 nucleotides line up with TRBD2. With V trimmed by 2 bases and J by 8 bases, 10 bases remained unmatched. Germline V CDR1 and CDR2: MNHNY, SVGAGI (reference sequence). This CDR3 has 16 amino acids. CDR3 region: CASSYTIGGGADEQFF. CDR3 sequence (DNA): TGTGCCAGCAGTTACACCATTGGCGGGGGGGCGGATGAGCAGTTCTTC.

The genes are TRBV20-1 and TRBJ1-2; D unclear. V gave up 1 base and J gave up 6 bases, with 6 bases separating them. This CDR3 is built from 11 residues. CDR1 DFQATT and CDR2 SNEGSKA come from the germline V gene (reference sequence). CDR3 amino acids: CSARAIDGYTF. The CDR3 region has the DNA TGCAGTGCTAGAGCCATAGATGGCTACACCTTC.

This rearrangement joins TRBV9 to TRBJ2-2, with a possible D match to TRBD1 (5 bases). The germline gives CDR1 SGDLS, CDR2 YYNGEE. V lost 0 bases and J 6 bases, leaving 12 bases between the germline ends. This CDR3 region has 15 residues. CDR3 sequence: CASSVDGRAPGELFF. The CDR3 DNA is TGTGCCAGCAGCGTAGATGGCAGGGCTCCCGGGGAGCTGTTTTTT.

Remarks on this clone: The junction departs from germline at one end; a sequencing error may be responsible. Here the CDR3 reads CATSYSGGTDTQYF. Here the CDR3 DNA reads TGTGCCACCAGTTACTCGGGAGGCACAGATACGCAGTATTTT. The chain links TRBV6-6 to TRBJ2-3; possible D gene TRBD2, 6 bases. The CDR3 consists of 14 residues. From germline, CDR1 is MNHNY and CDR2 SVGAGI (reference sequence).

This clone was recorded once. CDR3 DNA sequence: TGTGCCAGCAGCTTTAGGGGGCAGGGCTACACCTTC. This gives the protein CASSFRGQGYTF. The chain combines TRBV11-2 with TRBJ1-2, with 7 bases lining up with TRBD1. This CDR3 has 12 amino acids. Germline CDR1 SGHAT, CDR2 FQNNGV. Unmatched junction bases numbered 3, after V lost 3 bases and J lost 8 bases.

This rearrangement joins TRBV27 to TRBJ2-7; 8 bases line up with TRBD1. The CDR3 consists of 13 residues. Germline V lookup: CDR1 MNHEY, CDR2 SMNVEV (reference sequence). V gave up 6 bases and J gave up 5 bases; unmatched junction bases: 6. The CDR3 sequence: CASSLGQGHEQYF. The CDR3 DNA sequence: TGTGCCAGCAGCCTTGGACAGGGCCACGAGCAGTACTTC.